This paragraph covers one TCR beta chain sequence. Its antigen is still unknown. This sample was included in a study of cytomegalovirus exposure and HLA in healthy donors. Study-level points and caveats: The investigators catalogued 150 to 200 TCR beta chains as cytomegalovirus-associated. With high specificity and sensitivity, the classifier reportedly diagnosed cytomegalovirus status.

Per germline, CDR1 SGHVS and CDR2 FNYEAQ. The CDR3 contains 15 residues. Deletions cut 4 bases from V and 0 bases from J, with 10 bases between. Separate from the 666-subject first cohort was the approximately 130-subject validation cohort, to which the donors belonged. The data were produced by immunoSEQ multiplex PCR, yet TCRdb's version contains in-frame clones alone and is incomplete. Among around 150,000 clones, around 85% were seen once, and the ten largest hold 2% to 2.5%. This clonotype originated in a man aged 25-45 years in good health and CMV-seropositive. The rearrangement links TRBV7-6 to TRBJ1-3; D uncertain. The sample consisted of PBMCs. The CDR3 coding sequence is TGTGCCAGCAGCTCGCACCTGAGCTCTGGAAACACCATATATTTT. Translating it yields CASSSHLSSGNTIYF.